These T cell receptor beta chains were read from a single sample in a study of blood T cells in healthy people across ages. One entry per CDR3 protein results from TCRdb running MiXCR on the 5' RACE reads. The sample comprises around 870,000 distinct CDR3 sequences, more than 25% of which are singletons, and roughly a sixth rests with the top ten. Sequenced material: blood. The receptors were sampled from a woman at least 80 years old in good health. The CDR3 runs from the conserved cysteine through the conserved F or W. A D gene is named only where the DNA matches it firmly. The size entry is marked missing in some rows and otherwise reads once, few, many or a size class.

clone_size j_call d_call v_call cdr3_aa cdr3_nt
many TRBJ2-4 TRBD1 TRBV5-1 CASSLALGQGGFDIQYF TGCGCCAGCAGCTTGGCGCTGGGACAGGGCGGTTTCGACATTCAGTACTTC
many TRBJ2-6 TRBD1 TRBV9 CASSSRTGLISGANVLTF TGTGCCAGCAGCTCCCGGACAGGGTTGATTAGTGGGGCCAACGTCCTGACTTTC
NA TRBJ2-1 TRBD2 TRBV20-1 CSASGGLAINEQFF TGCAGTGCTAGTGGGGGACTAGCGATCAATGAGCAGTTCTTC
many TRBJ2-1 TRBD2 TRBV3-1 CASSQEPPGTNSHDEQFF TGTGCCAGCAGCCAAGAACCCCCCGGGACTAATTCCCACGATGAGCAGTTCTTC
many TRBJ2-1 NA TRBV7-2 CASSPGVSYNEQFF TGCGCCAGCAGCCCAGGGGTCAGCTACAATGAGCAGTTCTTC
many TRBJ2-1 NA TRBV20-1 CSASPQVYYNEQFF TGCAGTGCTAGCCCACAGGTTTACTACAATGAGCAGTTCTTC
NA TRBJ2-1 NA TRBV7-9 CASSLARPPLYNEQFF TGTGCCAGCAGCTTAGCGCGACCTCCCCTGTACAATGAGCAGTTCTTC
NA TRBJ1-2 TRBD1 TRBV30 CAWTRTGSYGYTF TGTGCCTGGACCCGGACAGGGAGCTATGGCTACACCTTC
many TRBJ2-3 NA TRBV3-1 CASSQGASPTDTQYF TGTGCCAGCAGCCAAGGGGCTTCCCCCACAGATACGCAGTATTTT
NA TRBJ1-2 NA TRBV4-3 CASSQAQWQGGYGYTF TGCGCCAGCAGCCAAGCCCAGTGGCAGGGAGGCTATGGCTACACCTTC
many TRBJ2-3 NA TRBV24-1 CATSRRGAATDTQYF TGTGCCACCTCGCGTAGGGGAGCAGCCACAGATACGCAGTATTTT
few TRBJ2-1 TRBD2 TRBV4-2 CASSQELAGGYTGVNEQFF TGTGCCAGCAGCCAAGAACTAGCGGGGGGATATACCGGGGTCAATGAGCAGTTCTTC
NA TRBJ2-1 NA TRBV20-1 CSAREGHIYNEQFF TGCAGTGCTAGAGAGGGACATATCTACAATGAGCAGTTCTTC
few TRBJ1-1 TRBD1 TRBV4-3 CASSQGTGLGTEAFF TGCGCCAGCAGCCAAGGGACAGGGTTGGGGACTGAAGCTTTCTTT
many TRBJ2-6 TRBD1 TRBV5-4 CASSPGQGNSGANVLTF TGTGCCAGCAGCCCCGGACAGGGGAACTCTGGGGCCAACGTCCTGACTTTC
many TRBJ2-5 TRBD2 TRBV18 CASSPPGGKTQYF TGTGCCAGCTCACCACCGGGGGGGAAGACCCAGTACTTC
many TRBJ2-1 TRBD2 TRBV5-1 CASWEGLANNEQFF TGCGCCAGCTGGGAGGGACTAGCGAATAATGAGCAGTTCTTC
many TRBJ2-7 TRBD1 TRBV10-3 CAISGTGSSYEQYF TGTGCCATCAGTGGGACAGGGAGCTCCTACGAGCAGTACTTC
NA TRBJ2-1 NA TRBV5-1 CASSLVFGSSYNEQFF TGCGCCAGCAGCTTGGTATTTGGGAGCTCCTACAATGAGCAGTTCTTC
many TRBJ1-5 TRBD1 TRBV6-1 CASFPGAWTGYRLGQPQHF TGTGCCAGCTTCCCTGGAGCCTGGACAGGGTACCGGCTCGGTCAGCCCCAGCATTTT
NA TRBJ2-3 TRBD2 TRBV12-3/TRBV12-4 CASSSGGPRGDTEYF TGTGCCAGCAGTTCGGGGGGGCCGAGGGGAGATACGGAATATTTT
NA TRBJ1-2 NA TRBV4-1 CASSLDVAGFNYDYTF TGCGCCAGCAGCCTCGACGTCGCGGGCTTTAACTATGACTACACCTTC
NA TRBJ1-2 NA TRBV5-1 CASSRAGEIVYGYTF TGCGCCAGCAGCCGCGCGGGGGAGATAGTCTATGGCTACACCTTC
few TRBJ1-1 NA TRBV7-2 CASSLVRQNEAFF TGTGCCAGCAGCTTAGTCCGACAGAATGAAGCTTTCTTT
NA TRBJ1-5 NA TRBV4-2 CASSQSREGEPQHF TGTGCCAGCAGCCAAAGCAGGGAGGGAGAGCCCCAGCATTTT
few TRBJ1-1 NA TRBV2 CASTLSVNTEAFF TGTGCCAGCACCCTGTCTGTGAACACTGAAGCTTTCTTT
many TRBJ2-3 NA TRBV7-6 CASSLAVRLTDTQYF TGTGCCAGCAGCTTAGCAGTGCGGCTCACAGATACGCAGTATTTT
NA TRBJ1-2 TRBD1 TRBV6-5 CASSYARTGDYGYTF TGTGCCAGCAGTTACGCTCGAACAGGGGACTATGGCTACACCTTC
many TRBJ1-6 NA TRBV11-3 CASSSGQTYNSPLHF TGTGCCAGCAGCTCTGGACAGACCTATAATTCACCCCTCCACTTT
many TRBJ1-4 NA TRBV4-3 CASSRQNGPNEKLFF TGCGCCAGCAGCCGACAAAATGGGCCAAATGAAAAACTGTTTTTT
few TRBJ1-1 NA TRBV24-1 CATRLGGDTEAFF TGTGCCACCAGATTAGGAGGGGACACTGAAGCTTTCTTT
once TRBJ2-7 NA TRBV7-9 CSSSSLTEQYF TGTTCCAGCAGCTCACTGACAGAGCAGTACTTC
NA TRBJ2-3 TRBD2 TRBV2 CASRGASGGRSDTQYF TGTGCCAGCAGGGGAGCCAGCGGGGGGAGGTCAGATACGCAGTATTTT
NA TRBJ2-7 NA TRBV7-9 CASSFLVVEQYF TGTGCCAGCAGCTTTCTTGTGGTCGAGCAGTACTTC
NA TRBJ1-1 NA TRBV4-3 CASSLGVANTEAFF TGCGCCAGCAGCCTCGGGGTCGCGAACACTGAAGCTTTCTTT
NA TRBJ1-4 NA TRBV7-2 CASSSHPAGSSEKLFF TGTGCCAGCAGCTCTCACCCGGCGGGGAGTAGTGAAAAACTGTTTTTT
many TRBJ2-7 TRBD1 TRBV28 CASSPGQGRHEQYF TGTGCCAGCAGTCCAGGACAGGGACGGCACGAGCAGTACTTC
many TRBJ1-1 NA TRBV20-1 CSAPAGGLMNTEAFF TGCAGTGCCCCAGCGGGCGGGTTAATGAACACTGAAGCTTTCTTT
NA TRBJ2-3 NA TRBV7-2 CASSLSSTSTDTQYF TGTGCCAGCAGCCTTAGCAGCACTAGCACAGATACGCAGTATTTT
few TRBJ2-2 TRBD1 TRBV20-1 CSATDGTVNTGELFF TGCAGTGCTACCGACGGGACAGTGAACACCGGGGAGCTGTTTTTT
NA TRBJ2-7 NA TRBV12-3/TRBV12-4 CASRRDAGHEQYF TGTGCCAGCAGGCGGGACGCGGGCCACGAGCAGTACTTC
NA TRBJ2-7 TRBD1 TRBV28 CASSAPGQRSYEQYF TGTGCCAGCAGTGCCCCGGGACAGCGCTCCTACGAGCAGTACTTC